A selection of T cell receptor beta chains follows, all from one sample in a study of blood T cell repertoires in COVID-19. The data were produced by immunoSEQ multiplex PCR, yet TCRdb's version contains in-frame clones alone and is incomplete. In the table there are about 110,000 clones, nearly 90% of which are singletons. Sequencing used peripheral blood. These receptors all come from a human donor in a cohort sampled during active COVID-19. CDR3s include the opening cysteine and the closing phenylalanine or tryptophan. The order of the fields is V gene, CDR3 protein.

v_gene: TRBV7-3
CDR3aa: CASSTQGTSGANVLTF

v_gene: TRBV2
CDR3aa: CASSVDSNSNQPQHF

v_gene: TRBV15
CDR3aa: CATSQGQLSGNTIYF

v_gene: TRBV12-3/TRBV12-4
CDR3aa: CASTYRGLREQYF

v_gene: TRBV7-2
CDR3aa: CASSLVGGGEAFF

v_gene: TRBV6-9
CDR3aa: CASSTEDRGVPSSGANVLTF

v_gene: TRBV28
CDR3aa: CASSFPRSGYTGELFF

v_gene: TRBV7-2
CDR3aa: CASSSRTGQGGYTF

v_gene: TRBV10-2
CDR3aa: CASRGQGQYGYTF

v_gene: TRBV7-3
CDR3aa: CASSLGGTRDTQYF

v_gene: TRBV10-3
CDR3aa: CAITGGLGYTF

v_gene: TRBV9
CDR3aa: CASSVRGDNSPLHF

v_gene: TRBV10-1
CDR3aa: CASSESKIGQGGSYEQYF

v_gene: TRBV5-6
CDR3aa: CASSITGTVSNQPQHF

v_gene: TRBV20-1
CDR3aa: CSATGNTEAFF

v_gene: TRBV6-1
CDR3aa: CASSEVPGTGGEGYTF

v_gene: TRBV6-5
CDR3aa: CASSPDRATGELFF

v_gene: TRBV6-2/TRBV6-3
CDR3aa: CASSANPGLLHF

v_gene: TRBV7-9
CDR3aa: CASSQRLASGSPYSEQYF

v_gene: TRBV4-3
CDR3aa: CASSQTGDNYGYTF

v_gene: TRBV18
CDR3aa: CASSPDPERNYGYTF

v_gene: TRBV11-2
CDR3aa: CASRLGGEGSF

v_gene: TRBV5-4
CDR3aa: CASSGGASYNEQFF

v_gene: TRBV21-1
CDR3aa: CASSKRPGTGVLSPLHF

v_gene: TRBV12-3/TRBV12-4
CDR3aa: CASSLVAEAFF

v_gene: TRBV6-5
CDR3aa: CASTSLAGEYIQYF

v_gene: TRBV2
CDR3aa: CASARESNQPQHF

v_gene: TRBV6-5
CDR3aa: CASTRTGARDPTQYF

v_gene: TRBV19
CDR3aa: CASSKGTGGSTEHEQYF

v_gene: TRBV5-1
CDR3aa: CASSLVADTNYGYTF

v_gene: TRBV19
CDR3aa: CASSIVGGASNQPQHF

v_gene: TRBV7-2
CDR3aa: CASSLTGRIENTEAFF

v_gene: TRBV19
CDR3aa: CASSIDPAPGTGNTGELFF

v_gene: TRBV3-1/TRBV3-2
CDR3aa: CASTQGGTNTEAFF

v_gene: TRBV7-3
CDR3aa: CASSLSRGSAGELFF

v_gene: TRBV9
CDR3aa: CASSYGDRETQYF

v_gene: TRBV7-3
CDR3aa: CASSAGASTDTQYF

v_gene: TRBV18
CDR3aa: CASSPAGTASNQPQHF

v_gene: TRBV6-5
CDR3aa: CASSQLGTAQYF

v_gene: TRBV7-2
CDR3aa: CASSLLTGAGTEAFF

v_gene: TRBV19
CDR3aa: CASREVANRVGAQYF

v_gene: TRBV7-8
CDR3aa: CASSFSRTGGYGYTF

v_gene: TRBV7-2
CDR3aa: CASSSTSGTYEQYF

v_gene: TRBV28
CDR3aa: CASSTGTSGRQETQYF

v_gene: TRBV9
CDR3aa: CASSSERTSPSTDTQYF

v_gene: TRBV10-3
CDR3aa: CAISLSGTGVFTGELFF

v_gene: TRBV28
CDR3aa: CASTTPGAAEAFF

v_gene: TRBV19
CDR3aa: CASNPGTGHFYGYTF

v_gene: TRBV2
CDR3aa: CASPRQGRDFTEAFF

v_gene: TRBV11-2
CDR3aa: CASSLFLGQVVGEQFF

v_gene: TRBV5-4
CDR3aa: CASSSQGSGNTIYF

v_gene: TRBV7-9
CDR3aa: CASSPQGASNIQYF

v_gene: TRBV11-1
CDR3aa: CASSLGVVYEQYF

v_gene: TRBV19
CDR3aa: CASSRTGSDTGELFF

v_gene: TRBV15
CDR3aa: CATSREIQLNYGYTF

v_gene: TRBV5-1
CDR3aa: CASSLSGREPQHF

v_gene: TRBV10-1
CDR3aa: CASSGTESGNTIYF